This passage covers 32 T cell receptor beta chains from one sample sequenced in a study of T-cell reconstitution after alpha-beta-depleted transplantation in children. Unique molecular identifiers were used in preparing the TCRbeta library. TCRdb fed the PCR reads into MiXCR, producing one record per CDR3 protein. The table shows over 450,000 distinct CDR3 sequences, with more than 9% occurring only once. The material was PBMCs, obtained before TCRalphabeta/CD19-depleted stem cell transplant. The receptors here all came from a child aged 2 to 10 with inherited bone marrow failure, due to receive a stem cell transplant.

At least ten counts were recorded for this clonotype. The rearrangement joins TRBV20-1 to TRBJ2-1; 8 bases are a match to TRBD2. CDR3 length equals 12 residues. CDR1 is DFQATT, CDR2 SNEGSKA, per germline (reference sequence). The ends lost 6 bases at V and 4 bases at J; junction bases unmatched: 2. For the CDR3, the DNA is TGCAGTGCGGAGCGGGAGTACAATGAGCAGTTCTTC. Encoded protein: CSAEREYNEQFF.

This clonotype showed up many times. V is TRBV5-6 and J is TRBJ2-1; TRBD1 matches at 9 bases. The length of the CDR3 is 14 residues. Germline V lookup: CDR1 SGHDT, CDR2 YYEEEE. Trimming cost V 2 bases and J 8 bases; bases outside gene matches: 5. Written as DNA, the CDR3 is TGTGCCAGCAGCTTTATGACAGGGGGACATGAGCAGTTCTTC. As protein: CASSFMTGGHEQFF.

The gene calls are TRBV6-2 or TRBV6-3 and TRBJ2-1; no clear D. The germline gives CDR1 MNHEY, CDR2 SVGEGT. V gave up 6 bases and J gave up 1 base, with 10 bases separating them. The CDR3 loop spans 14 amino acids. In nucleotides, the CDR3 is TGTGCCAGCAGGGTCGTACTATCCTACAATGAGCAGTTCTTC. Translated, it gives CASRVVLSYNEQFF.

This clonotype occurred a few times. The genes are TRBV5-4 and TRBJ2-5; 7 bases are shared with TRBD2. V gave up 0 bases and J gave up 3 bases; unmatched junction bases: 14. The CDR3 is 18 amino acids. The germline CDR1 and CDR2 sequences are SGHNT and YYREEE (reference sequence). The CDR3 coding sequence is TGTGCCAGCAGCTTGGTGGACGGCGGGAGTGCGAGGAAAGAGACCCAGTACTTC. It is translated as CASSLVDGGSARKETQYF. The full variable domain, with the rest looked up from reference TRBV5-4 and TRBJ2-5, is ETGVTQSPTHLIKTRGQQVTLRCSSQSGHNTVSWYQQALGQGPQFIFQYYREEENGRGNFPPRFSGLQFPNYSSELNVNALELDDSALYLCASSLVDGGSARKETQYFGPGTRLLVL.

This clonotype was picked up many times. The chain links TRBV5-8 to TRBJ2-2; D is ambiguous. CDR3 length: 14 amino acids. Germline values: CDR1 SGHTS, CDR2 YDEGEE. Trimming removed 2 bases from V and 0 bases from J, with 5 bases in between. The CDR3 bases are TGTGCCAGCAGCTTCTGGGCGAACACCGGGGAGCTGTTTTTT. Protein: CASSFWANTGELFF.

In this sample, this clonotype turned up a few times. Here the CDR3 reads CASSWAGGLNEQFF. DNA of the CDR3: TGTGCCAGCAGTTGGGCGGGAGGGCTCAATGAGCAGTTCTTC. This chain connects TRBV28 to TRBJ2-1; 9 bases are shared with TRBD2. Per the germline V gene, CDR1 is MDHEN and CDR2 is SYDVKM. Trimming took 4 bases from V and 6 from J; bases not matched to a gene: 4. The CDR3 extends over 14 amino acids.

The chain links TRBV7-8 to TRBJ2-3; D possibly corresponds to TRBD1 (6 bases). The CDR3 runs 15 residues. Trimming took off 5 bases at V and 3 bases at J, with 15 bases between the two ends. From germline, CDR1 is SGHVS and CDR2 FQNEAQ. The CDR3 DNA reads as TGTGCCAGCAGCACCCAGGGGATAACAACAGATACGCAGTATTTT. Its translation is CASSTQGITTDTQYF.

This clonotype was observed many times. The chain employs TRBV4-3 and TRBJ2-1, with 12 bases lining up with TRBD2. Germline lookup yields CDR1 LGHNA and CDR2 YSLEER. V shed 0 bases, J shed 8 bases, and the junction held 5 bases outside the gene matches. The CDR3 covers 16 residues. For the CDR3, the DNA is TGCGCCAGCAGCCAAGATACTAGCGGGAGGCGGCATGAGCAGTTCTTC. Its translation is CASSQDTSGRRHEQFF.

Points on this clonotype: A much larger clone differs from this one at a single base, so this may be a read error. CDR3 in DNA: TGTGCCAACAGCTCCCAAAGGGGGGGGACCACAGATACGCAGTATTTT. It codes for CANSSQRGGTTDTQYF. This chain joins TRBV13 and TRBJ2-3; possibly TRBD2 for D (7 bases). The germline V gene encodes CDR1 PRHDT and CDR2 FYEKMQ (reference sequence). This CDR3 is 16 amino acids long.

This clonotype was counted at least ten times. This chain joins TRBV15 and TRBJ2-1; a weak D match, TRBD1 (6 bases). The CDR3 is 13 residues long. V was shortened by 1 base and J by 9 bases, with 10 bases between the two germline ends. CDR1 is LNHNV and CDR2 is YYDKDF in the germline V gene (reference sequence). DNA for the CDR3: TGTGCCACCAGCAGAGTGATGGACAGTGAGCAGTTCTTC. Translated: CATSRVMDSEQFF.

This clonotype has a count of ten or more. The chain carries TRBV9 and TRBJ2-1; D ambiguous. Germline V gene lookup returns CDR1 SGDLS and CDR2 YYNGEE. Trimming removed 7 bases from V and 0 bases from J, with 5 bases in between. The CDR3 has 12 residues. CDR3 protein: CASGPSYNEQFF. The DNA for the CDR3 is TGTGCCAGCGGGCCCTCCTACAATGAGCAGTTCTTC.

In its sample, this clonotype was seen many times. CDR3 sequence reads: CASDAPESETQYF. Written as DNA, the CDR3 is TGTGCCAGCGACGCACCAGAGAGCGAGACCCAGTACTTC. The chain employs TRBV7-9 and TRBJ2-5; unclear D gene. CDR1 and CDR2 from the germline V gene are SEHNR and FQNEAQ (reference sequence). CDR3 length equals 13 residues. V lost 8 bases and J lost 5, with 15 bases in between.

To note about this clonotype: A much larger clone sits a single nucleotide away, making a read error possible. No conserved phenylalanine or tryptophan ends this CDR3, so it is likely a read error. The rearrangement links TRBV5-6 to TRBJ2-7; D gene unclear. The V end was cut by 4 bases, the J end by 1 base, with 6 bases between. Germline V gene sequence: CDR1 SGHDT, CDR2 YYEEEE. The CDR3 is made up of 12 amino acids. The CDR3 loop reads CASSGRSYEQYL. In DNA, the CDR3 is TGTGCCAGCAGCGGTCGATCCTACGAGCAGTACTTG.

This clonotype was counted at least ten times. The rearrangement links TRBV12-3 or TRBV12-4 to TRBJ1-2; D not certain. Between the trimmed V and J ends, which lost 0 bases and 6 bases, there was a span of 8 bases. The CDR3 has 13 residues. CDR3 amino acids: CASSLAPFDGYTF. The CDR3 DNA follows: TGTGCCAGCAGTTTAGCCCCTTTCGATGGCTACACCTTC.

The sample holds many counts of this clonotype. This chain connects TRBV5-1 to TRBJ2-3; D ambiguous. Germline V gene lookup returns CDR1 SGHRS and CDR2 YFSETQ. V lost 6 bases and J 0 bases, leaving 14 bases between the germline ends. The CDR3 consists of 15 residues. CDR3 in DNA: TGCGCCAGCACCCCGGCGGCGCCGAGCACAGATACGCAGTATTTT. It is translated as CASTPAAPSTDTQYF.

This clonotype was recorded at least ten times. V usage is TRBV7-9 and J usage is TRBJ2-5, with 8 bases aligning to TRBD2. CDR1 is SEHNR and CDR2 is FQNEAQ in the germline V gene (reference sequence). The CDR3 loop spans 15 amino acids. J was trimmed by 2 bases and V by 4 bases; bases with no gene match: 6. In DNA, the CDR3 is TGTGCCAGCAGCTGGGGGCCTAGCGGGCAAGAGACCCAGTACTTC. It is translated as CASSWGPSGQETQYF.

This clonotype was observed a handful of times. The chain carries TRBV9 and TRBJ1-2, with D perhaps TRBD1 (5 bases). Trimming took 6 bases from V and 4 from J, leaving 13 bases between them. The V gene's germline CDR1 is SGDLS and CDR2 YYNGEE. CDR3 length: 13 amino acids. CDR3: CASNLGGSYGYTF. CDR3 bases: TGTGCCAGCAACCTCGGGGGTTCCTATGGCTACACCTTC.

Many counts were recorded for this clonotype. The chain couples TRBV4-3 to TRBJ2-7, with 8 nucleotides matching TRBD2. Germline CDR1 is LGHNA and CDR2 is YSLEER. The CDR3 has 14 residues. The V gene end was trimmed by 3 bases and the J gene end by 4 bases; junction bases not matched to a gene: 5. The CDR3, as DNA: TGCGCCAGCAGCCAGGAACTAGCGGCGTACGAGCAGTACTTC. Translated, it gives CASSQELAAYEQYF.

The rearrangement links TRBV23-1 to TRBJ2-3; no definite D call. TRBV23-1 is filed as an ORF, its function uncertain. V was trimmed by 7 bases and J by 4 bases, leaving 12 bases between them. The CDR3 extends over 13 amino acids. The chain's CDR3 is CASIIESSDTQYF. The CDR3 coding sequence is TGCGCCAGCATTATCGAGTCTTCAGATACGCAGTATTTT.

This clonotype turned up a few times. The chain combines TRBV20-1 with TRBJ2-1; a possible D gene is TRBD2 (6 bases). This CDR3 contains 12 residues. Germline V lookup: CDR1 DFQATT, CDR2 SNEGSKA (reference sequence). The V end was cut by 7 bases, the J end by 7 bases, with 14 bases between. This CDR3 reads CSERPGRNEQFF. The CDR3, as DNA: TGCAGTGAGCGGCCAGGGAGGAATGAGCAGTTCTTC.

This clonotype showed up many times. The gene calls are TRBV4-3 and TRBJ2-7, with 11 bases fitting TRBD2. Germline V gene data show CDR1 as LGHNA and CDR2 as YSLEER. The V gene end was trimmed by 0 bases and the J gene end by 5 bases; junction bases not matched to a gene: 3. CDR3 length: 15 amino acids. CDR3 nucleotides: TGCGCCAGCAGCCAAGAACTAGCGGGAGTCCACGAGCAGTACTTC. It translates to CASSQELAGVHEQYF.

This clonotype was seen more than once but under ten times. The gene calls are TRBV20-1 and TRBJ1-2; TRBD1 is a possible D gene (5 bases). V shed 3 bases and J shed 8 bases, with 13 bases lying between them. Germline CDR1 and CDR2: DFQATT and SNEGSKA (reference sequence). CDR3 length: 12 residues. CDR3 region: CSARNPGGGYTF. The CDR3 coding sequence is TGCAGTGCTAGGAACCCGGGGGGGGGCTACACCTTC.

This clonotype showed up many times. The CDR3 DNA reads as TGCGCCAGCAGCTCCTCCTGGTCCCAAGAGACCCAGTACTTC. This codes for CASSSSWSQETQYF. This chain joins TRBV5-1 and TRBJ2-5; D gene ambiguous. V was trimmed by 3 bases and J by 1 base, leaving 10 bases between them. This CDR3 is built from 14 residues. CDR1 and CDR2 from the germline V gene are SGHRS and YFSETQ.

This clonotype was picked up many times. The chain has TRBV9 and TRBJ1-6; the match to TRBD1 covers 8 bases. Germline V gene data show CDR1 as SGDLS and CDR2 as YYNGEE. J lost 8 bases, V lost 0 bases, and 1 base had no gene match. This CDR3 has 14 amino acids. CDR3: CASSVGQGHSPLHF. The CDR3 nucleotides read TGTGCCAGCAGCGTAGGACAGGGGCATTCACCCCTCCACTTT.

This clonotype occurred many times. CDR3 coding DNA: TGTGCCAGCAGCCGACCTAGCGGGACTAACGAGCAGTACTTC. Its translation: CASSRPSGTNEQYF. V gene TRBV28 combines with J gene TRBJ2-7; 9 bases map to TRBD2. The CDR3 is 14 residues long. Germline CDR1 reads MDHEN; CDR2 reads SYDVKM. Trimming took 6 bases from V and 5 from J; bases not matched to a gene: 8.

This clonotype has a count of ten or more. The chain links TRBV27 to TRBJ2-7; D not resolved. The CDR3 sequence is 10 residues long. Germline-derived CDR1 and CDR2 are MNHEY and SMNVEV (reference sequence). Trimming left V 8 bases short and J 7 bases short, with 9 bases between. The CDR3 DNA reads as TGTGCCAGCCGTGGTGAGGAGCAGTACTTC. Translated, it gives CASRGEEQYF.

This clonotype was recorded many times. This chain joins TRBV11-2 and TRBJ2-3; D not resolved. The CDR3 spans 14 residues. CDR1 and CDR2 from the germline V gene are SGHAT and FQNNGV. Trimming removed 2 bases from V and 2 bases from J, with 8 bases in between. CDR3 in DNA: TGTGCCAGCAGCTTAATAAGGTCCACAGATACGCAGTATTTT. As protein: CASSLIRSTDTQYF.

Notes on this clonotype: An end of the junction differs from the germline gene, which may be a read error. This sequence joins TRBV20-1 and TRBJ2-1, with TRBD2 identical over 7 bases. The germline V gene has CDR1 DFQATT and CDR2 SNEGSKA (reference sequence). The CDR3 consists of 15 residues. CDR3 loop: CCASVPAGSANEQFF. The CDR3, as DNA: TGCTGTGCTAGTGTACCAGCGGGGTCTGCCAATGAGCAGTTCTTC.

This clonotype was seen repeatedly, ten times or more. V gene TRBV29-1 combines with J gene TRBJ2-3, with TRBD2 matching over 11 bases. Trimming removed 7 bases from V and 5 bases from J; junction bases left unmatched: 14. CDR3 size: 16 residues. The V gene's germline CDR1 is SQVTM and CDR2 ANQGSEA. The CDR3 DNA reads TGCAGCGCCGACGGTACTAGCGGGAGAGGAATAGATACGCAGTATTTT. It codes for CSADGTSGRGIDTQYF.

This chain links TRBV19 with TRBJ1-1; D remains unclear. Per the germline V gene, CDR1 is LNHDA and CDR2 is SQIVND (reference sequence). The CDR3 runs 12 residues. V dropped 6 bases and J dropped 7 bases, with 12 bases sitting between them. The CDR3 nucleotides read TGTGCCAGTAGGATCTCGGGCGGTGAAGCTTTCTTT. This sequence encodes CASRISGGEAFF. The entire variable domain, with the rest obtained from reference TRBV19 and TRBJ1-1, is as follows: DGGITQSPKYLFRKEGQNVTLSCEQNLNHDAMYWYRQDPGQGLRLIYYSQIVNDFQKGDIAEGYSVSREKKESFPLTVTSAQKNPTAFYLCASRISGGEAFFGQGTRLTVV.

The chain is built from TRBV2 and TRBJ2-1; 12 nucleotides align to TRBD2. V trimming: 4 bases; J trimming: 0 bases; junction bases outside the gene matches: 7. The CDR3 extends over 18 amino acids. The V gene's germline CDR1 is SNHLY and CDR2 FYNNEI. The CDR3 DNA reads TGTGCCAGCAGTGGAAAACTGACTAGCGGGAGCTCCTACAATGAGCAGTTCTTC. Translating gives CASSGKLTSGSSYNEQFF.

This clonotype has only one observation. This may be a read error, as it is one base from a much larger clone. J is TRBJ2-1 and V is TRBV11-2, with no clear D. The CDR3 has 16 residues. Germline V lookup: CDR1 SGHAT, CDR2 FQNNGV. The ends were cut back, 1 base at V and 4 bases at J, with 14 bases in the middle. The CDR3 spells CASSLGPGQRYNEQFF. Written as DNA, the CDR3 is TGTGCCAGCAGCTTAGGGCCAGGTCAACGATACAATGAGCAGTTCTTC. Complete variable domain (other parts from reference TRBV11-2 and TRBJ2-1): EAGVAQSPRYKIIEKRQSVAFWCNPISGHATLYWYQQILGQGPKLLIQFQNNGVVDDSQLPKDRFSAERLKGVDSTLKIQPAKLEDSAVYLCASSLGPGQRYNEQFFGPGTRLTVL.